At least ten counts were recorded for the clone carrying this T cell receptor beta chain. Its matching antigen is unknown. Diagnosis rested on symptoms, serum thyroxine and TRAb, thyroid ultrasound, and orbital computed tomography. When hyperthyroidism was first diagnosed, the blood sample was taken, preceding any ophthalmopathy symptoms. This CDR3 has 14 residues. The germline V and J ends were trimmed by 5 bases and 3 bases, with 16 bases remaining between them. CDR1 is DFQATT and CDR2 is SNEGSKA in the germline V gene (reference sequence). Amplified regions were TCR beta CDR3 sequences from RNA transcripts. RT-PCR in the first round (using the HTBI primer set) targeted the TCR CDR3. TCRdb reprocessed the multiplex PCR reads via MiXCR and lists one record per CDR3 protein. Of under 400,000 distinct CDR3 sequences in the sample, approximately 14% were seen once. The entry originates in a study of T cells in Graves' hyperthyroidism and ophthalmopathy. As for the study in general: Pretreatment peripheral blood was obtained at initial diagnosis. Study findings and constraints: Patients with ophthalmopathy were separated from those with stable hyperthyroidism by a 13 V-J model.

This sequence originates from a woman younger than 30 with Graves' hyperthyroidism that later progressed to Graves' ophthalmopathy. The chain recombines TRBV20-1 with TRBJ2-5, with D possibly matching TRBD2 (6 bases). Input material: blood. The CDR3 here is CSAAVGGWEETQYF. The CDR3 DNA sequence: TGCAGTGCTGCGGTGGGAGGCTGGGAAGAGACCCAGTACTTC.